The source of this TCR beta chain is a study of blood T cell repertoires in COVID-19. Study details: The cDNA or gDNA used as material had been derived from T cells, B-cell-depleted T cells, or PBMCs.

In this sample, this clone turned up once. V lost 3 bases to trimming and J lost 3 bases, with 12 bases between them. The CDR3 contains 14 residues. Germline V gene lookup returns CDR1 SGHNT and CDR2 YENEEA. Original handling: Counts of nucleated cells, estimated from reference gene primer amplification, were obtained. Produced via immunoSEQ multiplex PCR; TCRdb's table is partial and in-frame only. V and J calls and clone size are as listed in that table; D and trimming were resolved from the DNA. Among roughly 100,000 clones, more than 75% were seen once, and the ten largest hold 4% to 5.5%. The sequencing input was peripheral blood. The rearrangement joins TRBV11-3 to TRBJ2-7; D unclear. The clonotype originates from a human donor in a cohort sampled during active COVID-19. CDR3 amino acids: CASSFPSRRYEQYF. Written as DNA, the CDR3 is TGTGCCAGCAGCTTCCCGTCTAGACGCTACGAGCAGTACTTC. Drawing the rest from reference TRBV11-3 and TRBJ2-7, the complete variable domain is EAGVVQSPRYKIIEKKQPVAFWCNPISGHNTLYWYLQNLGQGPELLIRYENEEAVDDSQLPKDRFSAERLKGVDSTLKIQPAELGDSAVYLCASSFPSRRYEQYFGPGTRLTVT.